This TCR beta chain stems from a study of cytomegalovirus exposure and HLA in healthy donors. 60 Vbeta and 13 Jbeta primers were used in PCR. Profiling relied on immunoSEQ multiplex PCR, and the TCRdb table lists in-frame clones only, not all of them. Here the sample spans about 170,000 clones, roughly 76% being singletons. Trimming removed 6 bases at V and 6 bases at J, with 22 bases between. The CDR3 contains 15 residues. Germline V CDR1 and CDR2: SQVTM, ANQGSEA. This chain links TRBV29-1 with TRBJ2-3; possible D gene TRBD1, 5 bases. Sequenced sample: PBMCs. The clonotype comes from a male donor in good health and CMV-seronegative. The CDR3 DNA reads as TGCAGCGTGACCCGGGCAGGGCGAAGTTGGGATACGCAGTATTTT. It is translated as CSVTRAGRSWDTQYF.